The rows below give T cell receptor beta chains drawn from one sample of a study of monozygotic twins with inflammatory bowel disease. TCRdb processed the 5' RACE reads again and assigns one entry to each CDR3 protein, with no DNA. The data include about 380,000 distinct CDR3 sequences; the top ten clones carry 2.6%. Input material: blood. Receptor source: a human donor with ulcerative colitis or Crohn's disease, or a healthy co-twin of an affected twin (not recorded which). CDR3s include the opening cysteine and the closing phenylalanine or tryptophan.

v_call	j_call	cdr3_aa
TRBV15	TRBJ2-3	CATSRDTSIPFTDTQYF
TRBV10-3	TRBJ2-3	CAISELSGDTQYF
TRBV12-3/TRBV12-4	TRBJ2-7	CASSLTSSGYEQYF
TRBV4-1	TRBJ1-1	CASCLTYGNTEAFF
TRBV7-2	TRBJ1-5	CASSSDPPGTGNQPQHF
TRBV9	TRBJ2-7	CASSVSGTSSSYEQYF
TRBV24-1	TRBJ2-1	CATTNSGQGRGNEQFF
TRBV4-1	TRBJ1-5	CASSNRPGGNQPQHF
TRBV7-9	TRBJ2-5	CASSFGIGNFQETQYF
TRBV13	TRBJ2-7	CASSSSQGRLYEQYF
TRBV3-1	TRBJ2-7	CASSQEGRGLGAEQYF
TRBV5-1	TRBJ1-1	CASSYTRPQVEDAFF
TRBV10-3	TRBJ1-1	CAISEAGVNTEAFF
TRBV7-9	TRBJ1-4	CASSYRQSNEKLFF
TRBV7-2	TRBJ2-7	CASSLRQGGQYF
TRBV7-8	TRBJ2-1	CASSFWVEQFF
TRBV4-3	TRBJ2-5	CASSQSLARDLRETQYF
TRBV9	TRBJ2-3	CASSPRIASGGYTQYF
TRBV20-1	TRBJ2-7	CSARHPGQVSYEQYF
TRBV24-1	TRBJ2-3	CATDQGGTDTQYF
TRBV11-2	TRBJ1-2	CASSLEKHRGIGSVYGYTF
TRBV27	TRBJ1-2	CASSSDRGYYGYTF
TRBV4-1	TRBJ1-1	CASSQAPAGGLNTEAFF
TRBV18	TRBJ2-5	CASSPVPGLAVETQYF
TRBV2	TRBJ2-3	CASSVAGGPRPTDTQYF
TRBV7-9	TRBJ1-1	CASSLAQTGATEAFF
TRBV7-2	TRBJ2-4	CASSSSHLAKNIQYF
TRBV20-1	TRBJ2-7	CSALPGQGDEQYF
TRBV25-1	TRBJ2-2	CASSNDRGTGELFF
TRBV19	TRBJ2-6	CASSKQGIPLSGANVLTF
TRBV7-2	TRBJ2-5	CASSLVLGLEVRGTQYF
TRBV9	TRBJ1-5	CASSVDSYNQPQHF
TRBV29-1	TRBJ2-2	CSVDLPLKAGTGELFF
TRBV4-2	TRBJ1-3	CASSQERGSLGNTIYF
TRBV5-1	TRBJ1-2	CASSFEQGSNYGYTF
TRBV14	TRBJ2-1	CASSQDWIRWNEQFF